The rows below give T cell receptor beta chains drawn from one sample of a study of vaccination effects on CD4 cells after COVID-19. Only in-frame clones appear in the TCRdb table, and some are missing; sequencing was by immunoSEQ multiplex PCR. The sample lists about 48,000 clones, more than 65% occurring once. Which antigens these TCRs recognize remains unknown. This specimen was CD4+ T cells from PBMCs cultured without peptide, taken before COVID-19 vaccination. The source is a human donor who received a COVID-19 vaccine. Each CDR3 is given with its conserved first and last residue. The order of the fields is clone size, J gene, V gene, D gene, CDR3 DNA, CDR3 protein. A D gene is named only where the DNA matches it firmly. A clone size is listed for some rows: how often the clone was seen (once, few, many), or a class if it is expanded.

once | TRBJ1-1 | TRBV4-3 | NA | TGCGCCAGCAGCCAAGTGGCAGGAGGGTTGGCTTTCTTT | CASSQVAGGLAFF
once | TRBJ2-5 | TRBV2 | NA | TGTGCCAGCAGGCGGACGAGGGAGACCCAGTACTTC | CASRRTRETQYF
NA | TRBJ1-1 | TRBV15 | NA | TGTGCCACCAGCAGAGAAGGAACAGGGATGGCTGAAGCTTTCTTT | CATSREGTGMAEAFF
once | TRBJ2-7 | TRBV5-6 | NA | TGTGCCAGCAGCTTGGCCAACAGAGAGCAGTACTTC | CASSLANREQYF
NA | TRBJ1-6 | TRBV7-9 | TRBD1 | TGTGCCAGCAGCCCCCAACGGACAGGGCAATCACCCCTCCACTTT | CASSPQRTGQSPLHF
NA | TRBJ1-1 | TRBV5-1 | NA | TGCGCCAGCAGCGGGGCCCGGGGGACGACTGAAGCTTTCTTT | CASSGARGTTEAFF
NA | TRBJ2-1 | TRBV5-4 | TRBD2 | TGTGCCAGCAGCGCCACCGGGACTAGATACAATGAGCAGTTCTTC | CASSATGTRYNEQFF
few | TRBJ2-5 | TRBV7-9 | TRBD1 | TGTGCCAGCAGCTTAGATGGACAGGGGGCCAGAGAGACCCAGTACTTC | CASSLDGQGARETQYF
few | TRBJ1-2 | TRBV6-5 | NA | TGTGCCACCTGGGAGGCTGGCTATGGCTACACCTTC | CATWEAGYGYTF
NA | TRBJ2-7 | TRBV24-1 | NA | TGTGCCACCAGTAGAGGGAACTCCTACGAGCAGTACTTC | CATSRGNSYEQYF
NA | TRBJ2-2 | TRBV5-4 | NA | TGTGCCAGCAGCTTGGAATGGGACCGAGCGAACACCGGGGAGCTGTTTTTT | CASSLEWDRANTGELFF
NA | TRBJ2-1 | TRBV6-2/TRBV6-3 | NA | TGTGCCAGCAGTACCGCGGACGGGGTAATGAATGAGCAGTTCTTC | CASSTADGVMNEQFF
NA | TRBJ1-4 | TRBV6-5 | TRBD1 | TGTGCCAGCAGGGATCCGGGACAGGGCGAAAAACTGTTTTTT | CASRDPGQGEKLFF
few | TRBJ1-2 | TRBV10-3 | TRBD1 | TGTGCCATCAGTGAGGGAGGGGGCCTAGTAGATAACTATGGCTACACCTTC | CAISEGGGLVDNYGYTF
few | TRBJ2-7 | TRBV19 | TRBD1 | TGTGCCAGTAGTATGGGACAGGTATCCTACGAGCAGTACTTC | CASSMGQVSYEQYF
few | TRBJ2-7 | TRBV5-1 | NA | TGCGCCAGCAGCTTGGCGCTTAGCGGCACCTACGAGCAGTACTTC | CASSLALSGTYEQYF
NA | TRBJ2-5 | TRBV9 | TRBD2 | TGTGCCAGCAGCCCTTTTGGTGGGACTAGCGGGGGGTACCAAGAGACCCAGTACTTC | CASSPFGGTSGGYQETQYF
NA | TRBJ2-5 | TRBV7-9 | NA | TGTGCCAGCAGCTTATTTTTGCTGCGACAGCAAGAGACCCAGTACTTC | CASSLFLLRQQETQYF
few | TRBJ1-1 | TRBV18 | NA | TGTGCCAGCTCACAAAGACTAACGGGGAACACTGAAGCTTTCTTT | CASSQRLTGNTEAFF
NA | TRBJ1-4 | TRBV7-2 | NA | TGTGCCAGCAGCTTAATTTCTTGGGGGAGGCTGTTTTTT | CASSLISWGRLFF
NA | TRBJ2-5 | TRBV4-2 | TRBD2 | TGTGCCAGCAGCCATTCTCTGGGGGGGATCCAAGAGACCCAGTACTTC | CASSHSLGGIQETQYF
NA | TRBJ1-5 | TRBV15 | NA | TGTGCCACCAGCAGAGATCGCCGGGGTTACAGCAATCAGCCCCAGCATTTT | CATSRDRRGYSNQPQHF
NA | TRBJ1-1 | TRBV4-1 | TRBD1 | TGCGCCAGCAGCCATCGCCCGGACAGGGGAGTCACTGAAGCTTTCTTT | CASSHRPDRGVTEAFF
few | TRBJ2-7 | TRBV19 | NA | TGTGCCAGTAGTCCGGGGGCGAGCTCCTACGAGCAGTACTTC | CASSPGASSYEQYF
few | TRBJ1-1 | TRBV25-1 | NA | TGTGCCAGCGGGGGGAGCTCGAACACTGAAGCTTTCTTT | CASGGSSNTEAFF
few | TRBJ2-7 | TRBV6-5 | NA | TGTGCCAGCAGCGACCACGGCTGGGAGCAGTACTTC | CASSDHGWEQYF
NA | TRBJ2-7 | TRBV18 | NA | TGTGCCAGCTCACCTCCGGGACTGTCCTACGAGCAGTACTTC | CASSPPGLSYEQYF